Listed here is a single T cell receptor beta chain. The antigen is unknown. Trimming shortened V by 6 bases and J by 2 bases, and 11 bases separated the two germline ends. Germline CDR1 MNHNY, CDR2 SVGAGI (reference sequence). This CDR3 has 14 amino acids. This record comes from a study of cytomegalovirus exposure and HLA in healthy donors. The study's findings and limits: At a 0.05 false discovery rate, a later analysis found 18,000 or so TCR beta sequences to be associated with HLA alleles. Previous analysis showed most TCR beta V segments were productive about 90% or about 30% of the time. Analysis was carried out at a later point, and it linked a missense DCLRE1C variant to TCR beta V- and J-gene trimming.

With 60 Vbeta and 13 Jbeta primers, the PCR was carried out. In the study's own analysis: In a later analysis, about 9.9 million of 60 million to 80 million unique beta chains occurred in at least two donors. Sequencing used immunoSEQ multiplex PCR; TCRdb keeps in-frame clones, though not all of them. V, J and clone size reflect that table, while D and trimming were determined from the DNA. The table shows 64,000 or so clones, with 65% to 70% occurring only once. Material for sequencing was PBMCs. The clonotype comes from a man aged 40-55 years in good health and CMV-seropositive. The rearrangement links TRBV6-6 to TRBJ1-5; the D gene is possibly TRBD1 (6 bases). CDR3 loop: CASSVTGRNQPQHF. The CDR3 DNA is TGTGCCAGCAGCGTCACAGGGCGCAATCAGCCCCAGCATTTT.